What follows are 30 T cell receptor beta chains derived from one specimen sequenced in a study of cytomegalovirus exposure and HLA in healthy donors. The PCR had 60 Vbeta and 13 Jbeta primers. Data came from immunoSEQ multiplex PCR; TCRdb stores just in-frame clones and leaves some out. The sample comprises 95,000 to 100,000 clones, 76% of which are singletons, and around 4% rests with the top ten. The sample comprised PBMCs. The receptors were gathered from a man aged 35-49 years in good health and CMV-seronegative.

This sequence joins TRBV9 and TRBJ1-3; D not resolved. V gave up 4 bases and J gave up 4 bases, with 9 bases separating them. The CDR3 extends over 13 amino acids. Per germline, CDR1 SGDLS and CDR2 YYNGEE. Here the CDR3 DNA reads TGTGCCAGCAGCCTGGAGGACGGAAACACCATATATTTT. Translation gives CASSLEDGNTIYF.

This clone was detected once. The V gene is TRBV19, the J gene TRBJ1-2; a possible D gene is TRBD1 (6 bases). Germline CDR1 is LNHDA and CDR2 is SQIVND (reference sequence). Deletions cut 0 bases from V and 2 bases from J, with 10 bases between. The CDR3 has 15 residues. The CDR3 DNA is TGTGCCAGTAGTATAGAGACCACAGGGAACTATGGCTACACCTTC. Its translation is CASSIETTGNYGYTF.

This clone was recorded only once. The chain links TRBV19 to TRBJ2-2; no clear D. The CDR3 consists of 15 residues. V gave up 8 bases and J gave up 0 bases, with 13 bases separating them. The germline gives CDR1 LNHDA, CDR2 SQIVND (reference sequence). This CDR3 reads CASSVAMTNTGELFF. In DNA form, the CDR3 reads TGTGCCAGTTCGGTAGCCATGACGAACACCGGGGAGCTGTTTTTT.

The rearrangement uses TRBV27 and TRBJ1-2, with D possibly TRBD1 on 5 matching bases. Per germline, CDR1 MNHEY and CDR2 SMNVEV (reference sequence). V lost 3 bases and J lost 10, with 18 bases in between. There are 14 residues in the CDR3. The CDR3 coding sequence is TGTGCCAGCAGTTTTGAAGGGGCCAGGCGGACCTACACCTTC. Its translation: CASSFEGARRTYTF.

This clone appeared a few times. The CDR3 sequence: CASSSGDDEKLFF. The CDR3 coding sequence is TGTGCCAGCAGTTCAGGGGATGATGAAAAACTGTTTTTT. This rearrangement joins TRBV6-5 to TRBJ1-4, with a tentative D call TRBD1 (6 bases). Trimming left V 4 bases short and J 6 bases short, with 9 bases between. This CDR3 region has 13 residues. Germline V CDR1 and CDR2: MNHEY, SVGAGI.

As DNA, the CDR3 is TGTGCCAGCAGTTACTCGACCCAGTTGCGGGAGACCCAGTACTTC. Its protein is CASSYSTQLRETQYF. The chain joins TRBV6-5 to TRBJ2-5; D gene ambiguous. The CDR3 loop spans 15 amino acids. Trimming shortened V by 0 bases and J by 5 bases, and 13 bases separated the two germline ends. Germline V gene data show CDR1 as MNHEY and CDR2 as SVGAGI.

This chain links TRBV7-9 with TRBJ1-6; TRBD1 aligns across 10 bases. Losses at the gene ends were 5 bases for V and 7 bases for J; bases not matched to a gene: 2. The germline V gene encodes CDR1 SEHNR and CDR2 FQNEAQ (reference sequence). CDR3 length: 14 residues. This CDR3 reads CASSGQGDNSPLHF. The CDR3 region has the DNA TGTGCCAGCAGCGGACAGGGGGACAATTCACCCCTCCACTTT.

V gene TRBV25-1 combines with J gene TRBJ1-1; D is ambiguous. The CDR3 loop spans 12 amino acids. Germline values: CDR1 MGHDK, CDR2 SYGVNS. V was clipped by 6 bases and J by 6 bases, with 11 bases between them. For the CDR3, the DNA is TGTGCCAGCAGCCCAGCGTATTCTGAAGCTTTCTTT. Amino acid sequence: CASSPAYSEAFF.

This clone was seen once. At one of its ends the junction is not consistent with the germline gene, which may arise from a read error. This chain uses TRBV7-9 with TRBJ1-2; 12 bases agree with TRBD1. CDR1 and CDR2 from the germline V gene are SEHNR and FQNEAQ (reference sequence). CDR3 length equals 15 residues. This CDR3 reads CSSRRGTGGHYGYTF. The CDR3 bases are TGTTCCAGCAGGAGAGGGACAGGGGGCCACTATGGCTACACCTTC.

This chain joins TRBV4-1 and TRBJ2-1; 9 bases match TRBD2. V shed 1 base and J 9 bases; nucleotides not matched to a gene: 7. This CDR3 has 15 amino acids. Looked up from germline, CDR1 is MGHRA and CDR2 is YSYEKL. CDR3 loop: CASSQVGGGAFEQFF. The CDR3 DNA is TGCGCCAGCAGCCAAGTCGGCGGGGGGGCCTTTGAGCAGTTCTTC.

The chain recombines TRBV7-3 with TRBJ1-4; 9 bases align to TRBD1. Germline assignment: CDR1 SGHTA and CDR2 FQGTGA. The CDR3 contains 15 residues. V dropped 5 bases and J dropped 6; count of bases not matched to a gene: 7. The CDR3: CASSRTGEVYEKLFF. CDR3 nucleotide sequence: TGTGCCAGCAGCCGGACAGGGGAGGTTTATGAAAAACTGTTTTTT.

The rearrangement uses TRBV6-9 and TRBJ1-2; no reliable D call. Germline loops: CDR1 MNHGY, CDR2 SVAAGI. The ends were cut back, 8 bases at V and 3 bases at J, with 10 bases in the middle. The CDR3 length is 12 residues. This chain's CDR3 is CASSEADYGYTF. The CDR3 bases are TGTGCCAGCTCGGAGGCGGACTATGGCTACACCTTC.

This rearrangement joins TRBV7-9 to TRBJ2-7; D is unclear. Trimming took off 0 bases at V and 1 base at J, with 7 bases between the two ends. Germline CDR1 and CDR2: SEHNR and FQNEAQ (reference sequence). The CDR3 extends over 14 amino acids. CDR3 bases: TGTGCCAGCAGCTTAGCGTGGAGTTCCTACGAGCAGTACGTC. Encoded protein: CASSLAWSSYEQYV.

This clone was detected a few times. This chain links TRBV6-6 with TRBJ1-2, with D possibly TRBD1 on 5 matching bases. CDR1 MNHNY and CDR2 SVGAGI come from the germline V gene (reference sequence). This CDR3 is 15 amino acids long. The V gene lost 5 bases and the J gene lost 5 bases, with 18 bases spanning the gap. This chain's CDR3 is CASSNAQGLGYGYTF. DNA of the CDR3: TGTGCCAGCAGTAACGCGCAGGGTCTCGGGTATGGCTACACCTTC.

This sequence joins TRBV7-3 and TRBJ1-6, with 10 nucleotides matching TRBD1. Germline trimming cut 2 bases from V and 11 bases from J; bases unmatched to any gene: 6. This CDR3 has 15 residues. Germline CDR1 reads SGHTA; CDR2 reads FQGTGA. The CDR3 nucleotides are TGTGCCAGCAGCTTATCCGGGACAGGGGTCGCACCCCTCCACTTT. It codes for CASSLSGTGVAPLHF.

The V and J genes are TRBV11-1 and TRBJ1-1; a weak D match, TRBD1 (6 bases). Trimming shortened V by 1 base and J by 3 bases, and 12 bases separated the two germline ends. Germline V gene sequence: CDR1 SGHAT, CDR2 FQDESV (reference sequence). CDR3 length: 15 residues. The CDR3 loop is CASSLVGGEYTEAFF. The CDR3 nucleotides are TGTGCCAGCAGCTTAGTTGGGGGCGAGTACACTGAAGCTTTCTTT.

The chain has TRBV11-3 and TRBJ2-5; 13 nucleotides match TRBD2. The V gene's germline CDR1 is SGHNT and CDR2 YENEEA. The CDR3 length is 17 residues. Trimming cost V 1 base and J 1 base; bases outside gene matches: 3. This chain's CDR3 is CASSLGRTSGGQETQYF. The CDR3 bases are TGTGCCAGCAGCTTAGGGAGGACTAGCGGGGGCCAAGAGACCCAGTACTTC. Combining the CDR3 with reference TRBV11-3 and TRBJ2-5 gives the whole variable domain EAGVVQSPRYKIIEKKQPVAFWCNPISGHNTLYWYLQNLGQGPELLIRYENEEAVDDSQLPKDRFSAERLKGVDSTLKIQPAELGDSAVYLCASSLGRTSGGQETQYFGPGTRLLVL.

This clone has more than one count but fewer than ten. The chain recombines TRBV30 with TRBJ1-1; 8 nucleotides align to TRBD1. After removal of 3 bases from V and 0 bases from J, the junction contained 6 bases not matched to a gene. Germline loops: CDR1 GTSNPN, CDR2 SVGIG (reference sequence). The CDR3 length is 15 residues. CDR3 sequence (DNA): TGTGCCTGGAGGGTCCAGGGGGCGCTGAACACTGAAGCTTTCTTT. Amino acid sequence: CAWRVQGALNTEAFF.

This clone was observed a handful of times. This chain connects TRBV2 to TRBJ2-2, with 10 bases that match TRBD1. Germline CDR1 is SNHLY and CDR2 is FYNNEI. This CDR3 contains 15 residues. The V segment lost 6 bases and the J segment 6 bases; nucleotides outside the gene matches: 7. The CDR3 spells CASRTSGTGAGELFF. The CDR3 coding sequence is TGTGCCAGCAGGACCTCCGGGACAGGGGCCGGGGAGCTGTTTTTT.

The chain combines TRBV7-9 with TRBJ1-2, with D maybe TRBD1 (5 bases). Per the germline V gene, CDR1 is SEHNR and CDR2 is FQNEAQ (reference sequence). The CDR3 loop spans 12 amino acids. The CDR3, as DNA: TGTTCCATACGCGGGGCGGACAATGGCTACACCTTC. Its protein product is CSIRGADNGYTF.

The V gene is TRBV5-1, the J gene TRBJ2-5; D is perhaps TRBD1 (6 bases). The J call is doubtful: the DNA matches TRBJ2-7 better. CDR3 length: 15 residues. In germline, CDR1 is SGHRS, CDR2 YFSETQ. CDR3 nucleotide sequence: TGCGCCAGCAGCTTGCCGACAGGTTACTCCTACGAGCAGTACTTC. It is translated as CASSLPTGYSYEQYF.

This clone occurred a few times. The genes are TRBV5-1 and TRBJ1-4; 9 nucleotides agree with TRBD1. J was trimmed by 8 bases and V by 4 bases; bases with no gene match: 9. The CDR3 extends over 15 amino acids. Germline lookup yields CDR1 SGHRS and CDR2 YFSETQ. The CDR3 DNA follows: TGCGCCAGCAGCCAGCGGACAGGGGAAAGGGAAAAACTGTTTTTT. Protein product: CASSQRTGEREKLFF.

The chain links TRBV19 to TRBJ2-1, with a weak D call TRBD1 (6 bases). The V gene lost 0 bases and the J gene lost 0 bases, with 12 bases spanning the gap. Germline V gives CDR1 LNHDA, CDR2 SQIVND (reference sequence). This CDR3 is built from 17 residues. In nucleotides, the CDR3 is TGTGCCAGTAGTATAGAGGGGGCCATAAGCTCCTACAATGAGCAGTTCTTC. Residues: CASSIEGAISSYNEQFF.

Concerning this clone: The sample carries other DNA sequences with the same CDR3. The V gene is TRBV11-2, the J gene TRBJ1-6; D not resolved. The V gene lost 1 base and the J gene lost 0 bases, with 4 bases spanning the gap. CDR3 size: 15 residues. Germline-derived CDR1 and CDR2 are SGHAT and FQNNGV. CDR3 amino acids: CASSLGGSYNSPLHF. Here the CDR3 DNA reads TGTGCCAGCAGCTTAGGCGGCTCCTATAATTCACCCCTCCACTTT.

This clone appeared a few times. The chain uses TRBV13 and TRBJ2-7; the D gene is possibly TRBD2 (7 bases). Trimming cost V 11 bases and J 1 base, with 15 bases left between them. The CDR3 runs to 13 residues. The germline V gene encodes CDR1 PRHDT and CDR2 FYEKMQ (reference sequence). As DNA, the CDR3 is TGTGCCGGGGGGGGCCGGTTTTCCTACGAGCAGTACTTC. Amino acids: CAGGGRFSYEQYF.

This clone came up a few times. This rearrangement joins TRBV7-8 to TRBJ1-2, with 8 bases fitting TRBD1. CDR1 is SGHVS, CDR2 FQNEAQ, per germline. The CDR3 covers 13 residues. Germline trimming cut 5 bases from V and 5 bases from J; bases unmatched to any gene: 4. The CDR3 region is CASSEDRGYGYTF. CDR3 DNA sequence: TGTGCCAGCAGCGAAGACAGGGGTTATGGCTACACCTTC.

This clone was observed a handful of times. The rearrangement joins TRBV6-6 to TRBJ2-2; 10 nucleotides align to TRBD2. With V trimmed by 6 bases and J by 3 bases, 4 bases remained unmatched. CDR1 is MNHNY, CDR2 SVGAGI, per germline (reference sequence). This CDR3 has 15 residues. The CDR3 spells CASSLSGGYTGELFF. CDR3 DNA sequence: TGTGCCAGCAGCCTTAGCGGGGGGTACACCGGGGAGCTGTTTTTT.

J is TRBJ1-6 and V is TRBV11-2; D gene ambiguous. V lost 7 bases and J lost 10, with 17 bases in between. The CDR3 loop spans 14 amino acids. The germline V gene encodes CDR1 SGHAT and CDR2 FQNNGV. This CDR3 is CASTIERGISPLHF. As DNA, the CDR3 is TGTGCCAGCACCATAGAACGGGGTATCTCACCCCTCCACTTT.

The rearrangement links TRBV5-5 to TRBJ2-7; 7 bases are shared with TRBD1. Germline V gene data show CDR1 as SGHKS and CDR2 as YYEKEE (reference sequence). This CDR3 region has 13 residues. The V segment lost 6 bases and the J segment 0 bases; nucleotides outside the gene matches: 3. CDR3 sequence reads: CASNGQASYEQYF. The CDR3, as DNA: TGTGCCAGCAACGGACAGGCCTCCTACGAGCAGTACTTC.

The CDR3 spells CASSSEGAVQPQHF. The CDR3 coding sequence is TGTGCCAGCAGCTCCGAGGGGGCGGTTCAGCCCCAGCATTTT. This chain joins TRBV7-8 and TRBJ1-5; 7 bases fit TRBD1. This CDR3 region has 14 residues. V dropped 4 bases and J dropped 6; count of bases not matched to a gene: 6. CDR1 and CDR2 (germline): SGHVS, FQNEAQ.